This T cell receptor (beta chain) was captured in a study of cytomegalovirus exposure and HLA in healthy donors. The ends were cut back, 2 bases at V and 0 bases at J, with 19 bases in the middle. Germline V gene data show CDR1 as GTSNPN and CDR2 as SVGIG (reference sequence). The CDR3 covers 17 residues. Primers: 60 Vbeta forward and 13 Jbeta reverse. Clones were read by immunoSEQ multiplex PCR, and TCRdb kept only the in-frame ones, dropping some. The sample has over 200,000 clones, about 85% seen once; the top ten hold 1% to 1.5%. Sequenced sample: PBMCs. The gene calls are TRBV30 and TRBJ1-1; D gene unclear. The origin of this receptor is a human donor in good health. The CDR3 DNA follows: TGTGCCTGGAGTACCTCGGGCGTTATGGGAGTGAACACTGAAGCTTTCTTT. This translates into CAWSTSGVMGVNTEAFF.